A selection of T cell receptor beta chains follows, all from one sample in a study of early stage breast cancer tumors. Sequencing used immunoSEQ multiplex PCR; TCRdb keeps in-frame clones, though not all of them. This table has roughly 56,000 clones, around 80% appearing once. Sequencing was carried out using blood. Receptor source: a person in their twenties or thirties with breast cancer. Each CDR3 is given with its conserved first and last residue. A D gene is named only where the DNA matches it firmly. Clone size, where shown, is once, few, many, or a class for clones that have expanded.

d_call	clone_size	v_call	j_call	cdr3_nt	cdr3_aa
TRBD2	.	TRBV30	TRBJ2-3	TGTGCCTGGAGCTCGGCACGGGGAGGGCCCACAGATACGCAGTATTTT	CAWSSARGGPTDTQYF
.	.	TRBV27	TRBJ2-1	TGTGCCAGCAGTTTATTGGCTGCTAGGGGGCAGTTCTTC	CASSLLAARGQFF
.	.	TRBV19	TRBJ2-1	TGTGCCAGTAAGGTAGGCCCTACTGAGCAGTTCTTC	CASKVGPTEQFF
.	.	TRBV18	TRBJ1-2	TGTGCCAGCTCACCACTGGACATGGCTGGAACCTTC	CASSPLDMAGTF
.	.	TRBV4-1	TRBJ1-2	TGCGCCAGCAGCCAAGTGGGGAGGGGCCCTGTAAACTATGGCTACACCTTC	CASSQVGRGPVNYGYTF
.	.	TRBV7-9	TRBJ2-1	TGTGCCAGCAGCCTAACCTTTGATGAGCAGTTCTTC	CASSLTFDEQFF
TRBD2	.	TRBV12-5	TRBJ2-5	TGTGCTAGTGGACCCCCGGGGGCTAGCGGGAGAGATAGAGAGACCCAGTACTTC	CASGPPGASGRDRETQYF
.	.	TRBV11-2	TRBJ1-4	TGTGCCAGCAGCCCGAGCCCCTTAGGGGAGGAAAAACTGTTTTTT	CASSPSPLGEEKLFF
.	.	TRBV4-2	TRBJ1-6	TGTGCCAGCAGCCAAGGGAGGGGGGTAGATAGACTGGGCGGCAATTCACCCCTCCACTTT	CASSQGRGVDRLGGNSPLHF
TRBD2	.	TRBV13	TRBJ2-7	TGTGCCAGCAGCCTGACTAGCGGGAGTACCTACGAGCAGTACTTC	CASSLTSGSTYEQYF
.	.	TRBV6-6	TRBJ1-4	TGTGCCAGCAGACCAAATAATGAAAAACTGTTTTTT	CASRPNNEKLFF
TRBD2	.	TRBV5-4	TRBJ2-3	TGTGCCAGCAGCCCTAAAGGACTAGCGGGAGTTTTGACAGATACGCAGTATTTT	CASSPKGLAGVLTDTQYF
TRBD2	.	TRBV7-2	TRBJ2-7	TGTGCCAGCAGCTTAGGAGGGACTAGCCCTCGCTACGAGCAGTACTTC	CASSLGGTSPRYEQYF
.	.	TRBV18	TRBJ1-1	TGTGCCAGCTCACCACCGTCGGGGCGGAACACTGAAGCTTTCTTT	CASSPPSGRNTEAFF
.	.	TRBV11-3	TRBJ2-1	TGTGCCAGCAGTCCTCCTGGTGGTGAGCAGTTCTTC	CASSPPGGEQFF
.	.	TRBV29-1	TRBJ2-5	TGCAGCTATGGCGGGGTAGGGGAGACCCAGTACTTC	CSYGGVGETQYF
.	.	TRBV19	TRBJ1-1	TGTGCCAGTAGTAAGGGCAGGTTTGAGAACACTGAAGCTTTCTTT	CASSKGRFENTEAFF
.	.	TRBV5-1	TRBJ2-2	TGCGCCAGCAGCATACGGCGGGACACCGGGGAGCTGTTTTTT	CASSIRRDTGELFF
.	.	TRBV19	TRBJ2-1	TGTGCCAGTAGTATCCAGGGAGTTCGCAATGAGCAGTTCTTC	CASSIQGVRNEQFF
.	medium-sized	TRBV25-1	TRBJ2-1	TGTGCCAGCAGTGGGGGGAATGAGCAGTTCTTC	CASSGGNEQFF
TRBD2	.	TRBV7-7	TRBJ2-2	TGTGCCAGCACCCCACTAGCGGGAGCCGGGGAGCTGTTTTTT	CASTPLAGAGELFF
TRBD2	.	TRBV11-2	TRBJ2-7	TGTGCCAGCAGCTTAGGGAGGACTAGCGCCGAGGGGGAGCAGTACTTC	CASSLGRTSAEGEQYF
TRBD1	.	TRBV19	TRBJ2-7	TGTGCCAGTTCCGACAGGGGGAACGCCTACGAGCAGTACTTC	CASSDRGNAYEQYF
TRBD1	.	TRBV19	TRBJ2-7	TGTGCCAGTAGTACCCGACAGGGTAAGGACGAGCAGTACTTC	CASSTRQGKDEQYF
.	.	TRBV4-1	TRBJ2-7	TGCGCCAGCAGCCACCCCAGGGGAGACCCCGGGACGGATACCTACGAGCAGTACTTC	CASSHPRGDPGTDTYEQYF
.	.	TRBV5-1	TRBJ2-2	TGCGCCAGCAGCACTTTCAACACCGGGGAGCTGTTTTTT	CASSTFNTGELFF
.	.	TRBV5-4	TRBJ1-2	TGTGCCAGCAGCTCCAGGGGTGGCTACACCTTC	CASSSRGGYTF